Below are 3 T cell receptor beta chains sequenced from a single sample in a study of blood T cell repertoires in COVID-19. Method: immunoSEQ multiplex PCR; TCRdb's copy keeps in-frame clones and lacks some. The table shows roughly 50,000 clones, with about 85% occurring only once. Sequenced input: peripheral blood. The receptors were sampled from a woman between 55 and 75 years old with acute or convalescent COVID-19.

The chain combines TRBV6-5 with TRBJ1-1; D ambiguous. The CDR3 extends over 14 amino acids. CDR1 is MNHEY and CDR2 is SVGAGI in the germline V gene. Deletions cut 4 bases from V and 5 bases from J, with 14 bases between. The CDR3 region is CASSFGPRRTEAFF. The CDR3 DNA reads as TGTGCCAGCAGTTTCGGTCCTCGCCGAACTGAAGCTTTCTTT.

This clone appeared a few times. The chain carries TRBV7-2 and TRBJ2-7; 7 bases agree with TRBD2. The V and J ends lost 1 base and 2 bases, in that order; junction bases with no gene match: 14. The CDR3 covers 18 residues. Germline-derived CDR1 and CDR2 are SGHTA and FQGNSA. CDR3 sequence reads: CASSLGGIPGGRPYEQYF. CDR3 in DNA: TGTGCCAGCAGCTTAGGCGGGATACCGGGCGGGAGACCCTACGAGCAGTACTTC.

The rearrangement joins TRBV5-8 to TRBJ1-1; 7 bases line up with TRBD1. Germline CDR1 reads SGHTS; CDR2 reads YDEGEE. V shed 0 bases and J 5 bases; nucleotides not matched to a gene: 4. The CDR3 is 14 residues long. The CDR3 region is CASSLVRGRTEAFF. The CDR3 DNA reads TGTGCCAGCAGCTTGGTGAGGGGGCGAACTGAAGCTTTCTTT.